This T cell receptor beta chain comes out of a study of cytomegalovirus exposure and HLA in healthy donors (TCRdb year 2017). The study in broad terms: An earlier analysis of some 600 of the donors reported over 250 Gb of sequence data and 95 million to 140 million unique TCR beta sequences obtained from around 190 million T cells. To predict cytomegalovirus infection status, the study brought together high-throughput TCR immunosequencing, statistical association of individual TCRs with disease status, and machine learning. A later analysis re-examined previously published TCR beta repertoires from hundreds of donors and added high-resolution HLA genotyping to investigate patterns of TCR occurrence. The study aimed to test whether cataloging public T cell receptors could reveal signatures of past pathogen exposure. Every repertoire in the discovery cohort had been generated on one and the same sequencing platform. The T cell repertoires of 666 subjects were profiled by immunosequencing and related to cytomegalovirus serostatus. Class I and class II HLA loci were covered by the typing at four-digit resolution. Among the roughly 410 genotyped donors, approximately 76% belonged to the genetic ancestry cluster associated with self-reported Caucasian donors. Donor age, sex, ethnicity and CMV serostatus were compiled alongside the repertoire data. To decide whether each TCR beta V gene segment behaved as functional or pseudogenic, an earlier analysis of approximately 590 of the donors relied on high-throughput TCR beta sequencing. About 5 DR-DQ haplotypes were handled as single units for association and clustering, since linkage in the cohort was strong. Typing coverage varied by locus: about 620-630 donors for A, B, C, DRB1 and DQB1; approximately 560 for DQA1; over 600 for DPA1; 450 to 480 for DPB1. Rather than drawing on any new phenotypic data, the later analysis identified candidate immune exposures from TCR beta sequences and the way those sequences occurred across donors. Along with the roughly 670-subject first cohort, a separate validation cohort of around 110 different subjects was used. Genome-wide SNP genotypes for about three fifths of the roughly 670 donors were used in a later genetic analysis, which treated that subset as a discovery cohort. Across about 370 genotyped donors of the cohort, an average of approximately 200,000 unique TCR beta nucleotide sequences per donor were sequenced, and approximately 17% of those sequences were non-productive. An early release that covered about 600 HLA-typed donors contained approximately 300 gigabases of sequencing data and approximately 85 million unique TCR sequences.

Library generation was performed with the immunoSEQ multiplex PCR assay. For the multiplex PCR, a mixture combining 60 forward primers for TCR Vbeta segments and 13 reverse primers for TCR Jbeta segments was used. A multiplex PCR assay on genomic DNA amplified the CDR3 region of rearranged TCR beta genes. The Illumina HiSeq System was used to sequence the amplified TCR beta libraries as 87-base-pair reads. The study's processing was this. Across the 670 or so repertoires, a later analysis counted 80 million or so unique TCR beta chains, some 11 million of which were shared by at least two donors. A nearest-neighbor algorithm error-corrected the raw reads and collapsed the reads into unique sequences, merging closely related sequences to remove PCR and sequencing errors. To assign V, D and J gene segments, CDR3 sequences were aligned to IMGT reference sequences. For a sequence to be retained, a match of at least six nucleotides to both a V gene segment and a J gene segment was required. A rearrangement was called productive if the CDR3 had no stop codons and remained in frame with V and J, and every other rearrangement was called non-productive. Following IMGT convention, CDR3 was defined as the stretch from the second conserved V-encoded cysteine up to the conserved J-encoded phenylalanine. The earlier analysis of about 570 of the donors excluded any sequence lacking an unambiguous match to a single V gene segment. In an earlier analysis of about 590 of the donors, a V segment was called functional when productive rearrangements were above 56.7%, and segregating when the standard deviation between donors exceeded 5%. To diagnose cytomegalovirus status from the catalog of TCR beta chain sequences, a statistical classification framework was built. A later analysis assigned V and J genes by comparing TCR nucleotide sequences with IMGT/GENE-DB human TR gene sequences. In a later analysis, CDR3 sequences and most-parsimonious VDJ recombination scenarios were assigned using the TCRdist pipeline. In a later analysis, each TCR beta chain was defined by its CDR3 amino acid sequence together with its V-gene family, and reads lacking a unique V-gene family were excluded. As a way to deal with suspected cross-contamination and a sequencing artifact, a later analysis dropped roughly 600 nucleotide sequences that were highly shared and had low generation probability. In a later analysis, a clonal expansion index for each public chain was calculated from normalized within-repertoire ranks of inferred template counts. A later analysis computed generation probabilities with a VDJ recombination model fitted to out-of-frame rearrangements, and checked the results against IGoR. A later analysis scored TCR-TCR, TCR-HLA and TCR-CMV co-occurrence with hypergeometric tests, applying a repertoire-size bias correction to TCR pairs. To estimate false discovery rates, a later analysis permuted the HLA or CMV assignments 20 times. A later analysis grouped co-occurring TCRs with DBSCAN, adding TCRdist sequence similarity when clustering within HLA-allele-positive subsets. Repertoires with fewer than 30,000 or more than 120,000 public chains, plus five repertoires with anomalous nucleotide sharing, were excluded from co-occurrence clustering. As stored in TCRdb, this immuneACCESS dataset retains in-frame rearrangements with V and J assigned. A fraction of the clones does not appear; measured against another copy, unresolved V genes explain less than half of the discrepancy, and the remainder lacks a known reason. From that table come the V and J calls and clone size; the DNA was used to work out D and trimming. Within this sample are approximately 170,000 clones, with around 67% of them counted one time only. The ten largest clones take up less than 5% of the sample.

The cohort was made up of about 670 healthy bone marrow donors. At the time of sampling, every cohort member was nominally healthy, though immune exposures that went unrecorded were likely present. The donor was CMV seropositive and belonged to the group of 250 to 350 seropositive cohort members. Each donor provided a peripheral blood sample, and peripheral blood mononuclear cells were used for TCR beta sequencing. Genomic DNA extraction from the blood cell samples was performed with the Qiagen DNeasy Blood Extraction Kit. The germline V gene yields SGHRS for CDR1 and YFSETQ for CDR2. The germline V and J ends show losses of 2 bases and 2 bases respectively, and no gene match explains 3 bases of the junction. The CDR3 starts with the cysteine, ends with the phenylalanine, and has 14 residues. Left in the record is the CDR3 DNA by itself, 42 bases read in frame from the first base. A word on this clone: This clone's antigen is unknown. No much larger clone is present one base from it, and per-base qualities are unavailable.

Overall study outcomes, separate from this receptor: In a later analysis, HLA-associated TCR beta chains showed more clonal expansion and lower generation probabilities than non-associated chains that were equally common. A total of fewer than 200 TCR beta chains were listed by the study as associated with cytomegalovirus. When HLA alleles, especially DR and DQ, strongly co-occurred, attributing TCR associations to individual alleles was difficult. In an earlier analysis of about 600 of the donors, most TCR beta V segments appeared in productive rearrangements about 87% or about 30% of the time, broadly matching IMGT annotations. A few of the identified cytomegalovirus-associated TCR beta chains were confirmed in vitro to be specific for cytomegalovirus antigens. Because counts were too low, roughly 16 rarely observed V segments, including chromosome 9 orphons, were excluded from the earlier analysis of 500 to 700 of the donors. Because the 87-base-pair reads could not distinguish some IMGT-functional V segments, including TRBV6-2 and TRBV6-3, those segments were excluded. Linkage disequilibrium might explain the correlated functional status among segregating V segments, but an unknown experimental factor could not be ruled out. For the cohort, immune exposure information was limited to CMV serostatus. A later genetic analysis reported fewer N-insertions in productive TCRs among donors in an Asian-associated ancestry cluster than the 666-donor mean. A later analysis associated about 17,000 TCR beta sequences with specific HLA alleles at a false discovery rate of 0.05. Because HLA typing was missing for some donors at each locus, association tests included only the typed subset. This cohort had only TCR beta chains sequenced, and the lack of alpha or paired-chain data limited which features could be detected. A further reported finding was that TCR beta sequences accurately predicted the HLA-A and HLA-B alleles for most subjects in the first cohort. In a later analysis, TCR association rates were found to vary across HLA loci, with the most associated TCRs seen for DRB1 alleles and the fewest for HLA-C alleles. It was suggested by the authors that the approach could potentially be generalized to other disease states and immunological phenotypes. Most TCR sequences were observed very rarely across donors, whereas some public TCRs were present in many individuals. In a later analysis, several top co-occurrence clusters were reported to appear linked to parvovirus B19, influenza, CMV and Epstein-Barr virus. V-gene and J-gene trimming of TCR beta chains was associated with a missense DCLRE1C variant in a later genetic analysis, and the association was replicated in an independent cohort. A cluster of highly shared sequence variants was judged likely to be a technical artifact of the sequencing pipeline. In both the original and validation cohorts, the classifier was reported to diagnose cytomegalovirus status with high specificity and sensitivity. In a later analysis, most CMV-associated TCR beta chains were found to appear HLA-restricted, with HLA associations seemingly driven largely by CMV exposure. Presence/absence analyses assumed roughly uniform sequencing depth across donors, an assumption that may not hold.

The V gene is TRBV5-1 and the J gene is TRBJ1-1; 7 of the junction bases match TRBD1. Sequenced input: PBMCs. The TCR sequence derives from a woman aged 18-29 years in good health and CMV-seropositive. The CDR3 region: CASSLGTANTEAFF. The DNA sequence follows: TGCGCCAGCAGCTTAGGGACAGCCAACACTGAAGCTTTCTTT.